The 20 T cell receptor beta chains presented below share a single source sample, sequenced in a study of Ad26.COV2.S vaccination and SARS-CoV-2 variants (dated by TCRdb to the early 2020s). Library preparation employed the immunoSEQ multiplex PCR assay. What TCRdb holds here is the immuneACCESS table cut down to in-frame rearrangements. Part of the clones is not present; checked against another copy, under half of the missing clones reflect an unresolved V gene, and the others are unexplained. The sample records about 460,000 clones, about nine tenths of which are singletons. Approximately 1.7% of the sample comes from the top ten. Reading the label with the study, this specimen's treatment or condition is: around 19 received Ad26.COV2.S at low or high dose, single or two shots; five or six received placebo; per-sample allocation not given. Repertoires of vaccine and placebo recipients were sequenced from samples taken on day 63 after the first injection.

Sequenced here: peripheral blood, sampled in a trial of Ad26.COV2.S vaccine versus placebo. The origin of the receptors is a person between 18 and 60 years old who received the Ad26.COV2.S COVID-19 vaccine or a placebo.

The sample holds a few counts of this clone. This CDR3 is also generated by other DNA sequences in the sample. The DNA for the CDR3 is TGTGCCAGCAGGACGGGGGACAATGAGCAGTTCTTC. It is translated as CASRTGDNEQFF. J is TRBJ2-1 and V is TRBV2; the D gene is possibly TRBD2 (6 bases). Trimming took 6 bases from V and 5 from J, leaving 8 bases between them. This CDR3 comprises 12 residues. Per germline, CDR1 SNHLY and CDR2 FYNNEI.

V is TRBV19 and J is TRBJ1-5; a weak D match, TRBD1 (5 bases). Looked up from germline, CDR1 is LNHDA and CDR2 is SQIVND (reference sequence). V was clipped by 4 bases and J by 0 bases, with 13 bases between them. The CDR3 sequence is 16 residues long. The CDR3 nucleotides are TGTGCCAGTAGTACTTCCGGGACGGTTAGCAATCAGCCCCAGCATTTT. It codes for CASSTSGTVSNQPQHF.

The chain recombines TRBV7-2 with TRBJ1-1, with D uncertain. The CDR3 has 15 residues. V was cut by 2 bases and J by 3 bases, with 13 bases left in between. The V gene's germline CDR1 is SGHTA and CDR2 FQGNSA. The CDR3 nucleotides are TGTGCCAGCAGCTTAAAAAGGACCGACTACACTGAAGCTTTCTTT. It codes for CASSLKRTDYTEAFF.

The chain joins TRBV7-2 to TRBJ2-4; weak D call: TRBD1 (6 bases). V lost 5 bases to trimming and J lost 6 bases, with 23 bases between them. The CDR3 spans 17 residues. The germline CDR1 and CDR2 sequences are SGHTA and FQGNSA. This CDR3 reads CASSPTTGIYKGNIQYF. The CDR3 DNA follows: TGTGCCAGCAGCCCAACAACAGGGATCTATAAGGGAAACATTCAGTACTTC.

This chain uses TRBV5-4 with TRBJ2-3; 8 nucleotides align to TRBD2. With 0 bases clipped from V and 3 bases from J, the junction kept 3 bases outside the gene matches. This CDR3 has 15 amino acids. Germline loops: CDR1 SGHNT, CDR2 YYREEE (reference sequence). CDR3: CASSLVTSGTDTQYF. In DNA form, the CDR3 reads TGTGCCAGCAGCTTGGTTACTAGCGGAACAGATACGCAGTATTTT. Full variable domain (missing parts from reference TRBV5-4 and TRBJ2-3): ETGVTQSPTHLIKTRGQQVTLRCSSQSGHNTVSWYQQALGQGPQFIFQYYREEENGRGNFPPRFSGLQFPNYSSELNVNALELDDSALYLCASSLVTSGTDTQYFGPGTRLTVL.

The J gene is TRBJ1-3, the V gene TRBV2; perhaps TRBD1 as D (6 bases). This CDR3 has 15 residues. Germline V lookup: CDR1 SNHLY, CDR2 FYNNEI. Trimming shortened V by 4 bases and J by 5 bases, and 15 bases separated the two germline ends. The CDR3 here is CASSARTEMRNTIYF. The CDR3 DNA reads TGTGCCAGCAGTGCAAGGACAGAGATGCGAAACACCATATATTTT.

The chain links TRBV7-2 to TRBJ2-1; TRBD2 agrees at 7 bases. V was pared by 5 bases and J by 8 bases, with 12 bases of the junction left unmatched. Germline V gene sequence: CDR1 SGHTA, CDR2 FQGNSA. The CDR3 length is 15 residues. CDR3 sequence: CASSPPGVGRDEQFF. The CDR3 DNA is TGTGCCAGCAGCCCACCCGGAGTGGGGAGGGATGAGCAGTTCTTC.

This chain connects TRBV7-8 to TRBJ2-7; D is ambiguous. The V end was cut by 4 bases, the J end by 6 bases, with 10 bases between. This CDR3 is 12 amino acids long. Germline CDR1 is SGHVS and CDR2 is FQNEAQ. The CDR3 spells CASSYGPREQYF. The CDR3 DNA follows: TGTGCCAGCAGCTACGGACCCCGCGAGCAGTACTTC. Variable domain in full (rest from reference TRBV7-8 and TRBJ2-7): GAGVSQSPRYKVAKRGQDVALRCDPISGHVSLFWYQQALGQGPEFLTYFQNEAQLDKSGLPSDRFFAERPEGSVSTLKIQRTQQEDSAVYLCASSYGPREQYFGPGTRLTVT.

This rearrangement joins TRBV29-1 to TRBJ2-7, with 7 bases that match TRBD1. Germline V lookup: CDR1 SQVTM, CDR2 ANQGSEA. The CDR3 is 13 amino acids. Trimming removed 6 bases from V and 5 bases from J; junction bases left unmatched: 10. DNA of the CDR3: TGCAGCGTCGAGACAGGGCCCCTCGACGAGCAGTACTTC. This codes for CSVETGPLDEQYF.

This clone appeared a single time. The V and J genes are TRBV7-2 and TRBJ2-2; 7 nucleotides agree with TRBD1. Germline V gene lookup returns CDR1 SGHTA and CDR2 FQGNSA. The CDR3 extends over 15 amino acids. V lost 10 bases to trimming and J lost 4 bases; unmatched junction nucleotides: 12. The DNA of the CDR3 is TGTGCCACTTCAAAAGGGGGCTCTGGCACCGGGGAGCTGTTTTTT. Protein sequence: CATSKGGSGTGELFF.

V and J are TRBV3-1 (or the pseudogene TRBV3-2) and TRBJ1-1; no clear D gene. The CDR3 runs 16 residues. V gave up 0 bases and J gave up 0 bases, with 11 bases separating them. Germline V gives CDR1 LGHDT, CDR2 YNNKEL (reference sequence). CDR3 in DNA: TGTGCCAGCAGCCAAGACCCGAAAACAGTGAACACTGAAGCTTTCTTT. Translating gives CASSQDPKTVNTEAFF.

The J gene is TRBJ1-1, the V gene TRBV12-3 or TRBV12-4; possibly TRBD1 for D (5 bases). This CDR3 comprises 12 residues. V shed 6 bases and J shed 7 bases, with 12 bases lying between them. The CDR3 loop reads CASSSWGGEAFF. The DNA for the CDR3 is TGTGCCAGCAGCTCGTGGGGGGGTGAAGCTTTCTTT.

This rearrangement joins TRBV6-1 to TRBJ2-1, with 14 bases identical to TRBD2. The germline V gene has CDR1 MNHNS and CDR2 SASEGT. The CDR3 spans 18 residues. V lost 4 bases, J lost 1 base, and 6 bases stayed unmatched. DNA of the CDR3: TGTGCCAGCAGTGCGGGACTAGCGGGAGTCATTTCCTACAATGAGCAGTTCTTC. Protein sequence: CASSAGLAGVISYNEQFF.

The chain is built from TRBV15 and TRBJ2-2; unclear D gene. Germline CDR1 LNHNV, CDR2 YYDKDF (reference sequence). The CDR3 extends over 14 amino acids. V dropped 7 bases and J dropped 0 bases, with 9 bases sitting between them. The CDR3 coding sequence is TGTGCCACCAAGGACGGTACGAACACCGGGGAGCTGTTTTTT. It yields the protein CATKDGTNTGELFF.

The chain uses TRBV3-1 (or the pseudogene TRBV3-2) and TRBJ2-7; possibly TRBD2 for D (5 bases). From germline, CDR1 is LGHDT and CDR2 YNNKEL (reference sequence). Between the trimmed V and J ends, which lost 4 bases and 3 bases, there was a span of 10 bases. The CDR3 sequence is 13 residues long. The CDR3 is CASSRYSDYEQYF. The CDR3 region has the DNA TGTGCCAGCAGCCGGTATAGCGACTACGAGCAGTACTTC.

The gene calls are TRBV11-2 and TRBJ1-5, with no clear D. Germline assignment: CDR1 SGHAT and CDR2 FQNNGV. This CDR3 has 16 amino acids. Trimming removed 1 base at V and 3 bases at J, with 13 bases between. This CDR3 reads CASSLGLSENNQPQHF. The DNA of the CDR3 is TGTGCCAGCAGCTTAGGTCTTTCAGAGAACAATCAGCCCCAGCATTTT.

The CDR3 protein is CASRPGGFTEAFF. The CDR3 coding sequence is TGTGCCAGCAGGCCGGGGGGGTTTACTGAAGCTTTCTTT. The gene calls are TRBV6-5 and TRBJ1-1; D may be TRBD1 (5 bases). The CDR3 totals 13 residues. CDR1 and CDR2 (germline): MNHEY, SVGAGI. Trimming stripped 6 bases from V and 5 bases from J, with 13 bases between.

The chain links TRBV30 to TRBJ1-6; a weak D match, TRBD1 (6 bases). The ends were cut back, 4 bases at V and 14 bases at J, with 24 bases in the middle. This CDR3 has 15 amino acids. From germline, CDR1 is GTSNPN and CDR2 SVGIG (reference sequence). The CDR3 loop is CAWTAGWRGGRTLHF. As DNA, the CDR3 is TGTGCCTGGACGGCGGGATGGCGAGGGGGGAGGACCCTCCACTTT.

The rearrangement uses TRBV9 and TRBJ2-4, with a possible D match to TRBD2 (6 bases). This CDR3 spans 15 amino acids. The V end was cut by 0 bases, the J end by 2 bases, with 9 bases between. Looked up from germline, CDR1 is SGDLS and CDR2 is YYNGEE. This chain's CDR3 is CASSVGGTPKNIQYF. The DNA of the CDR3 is TGTGCCAGCAGCGTAGGTGGGACTCCCAAAAACATTCAGTACTTC.

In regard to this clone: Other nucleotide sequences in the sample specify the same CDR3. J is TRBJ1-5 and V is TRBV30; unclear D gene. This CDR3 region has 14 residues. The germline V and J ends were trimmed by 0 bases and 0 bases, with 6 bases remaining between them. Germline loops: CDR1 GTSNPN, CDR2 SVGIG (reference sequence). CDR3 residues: CAWSVQLSNQPQHF. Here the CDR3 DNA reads TGTGCCTGGAGTGTACAGCTTAGCAATCAGCCCCAGCATTTT.